The entry below gives a single T cell receptor beta chain sequence along with its context. The target antigen is unknown. This table comes from immunoSEQ multiplex PCR, and its TCRdb copy is limited to in-frame clones, with some not included. The sample yields hundreds of thousands of clones, roughly 90% seen once. The CDR3 runs to 16 residues. Germline CDR1 is SGHNT and CDR2 is YYREEE (reference sequence). V was pared by 0 bases and J by 5 bases, with 10 bases of the junction left unmatched. This entry comes from a study of Ad26.COV2.S vaccination and SARS-CoV-2 variants. About the study: In the study, Ad26.COV2.S was injected intramuscularly once, or twice 56 days apart. Study findings and constraints: For non-spike TCRs, breadth in vaccine recipients resembled that in placebo recipients. Total T cell responses may have been underestimated by the TCR breadth and depth analyses.

Described treatment: over 15 received Ad26.COV2.S at low or high dose, single or two shots; 5 received placebo; per-sample allocation not given. Samples analyzed were those drawn on day 63 after the first vaccine or placebo injection. An Ad26 vector expressing Wuhan-strain SARS-CoV-2 spike constituted the vaccine. The receptor's source is a person between 18 and 59 years old who received the Ad26.COV2.S COVID-19 vaccine or a placebo. The chain carries TRBV5-4 and TRBJ1-1; the match to TRBD1 covers 7 bases. The starting material was peripheral blood, obtained in a trial of Ad26.COV2.S vaccine versus placebo. In nucleotides, the CDR3 is TGTGCCAGCAGCTTGGCCCTACAGGGGCCGGGGACTGAAGCTTTCTTT. This codes for CASSLALQGPGTEAFF. The variable domain in full, completed from reference TRBV5-4 and TRBJ1-1, reads ETGVTQSPTHLIKTRGQQVTLRCSSQSGHNTVSWYQQALGQGPQFIFQYYREEENGRGNFPPRFSGLQFPNYSSELNVNALELDDSALYLCASSLALQGPGTEAFFGQGTRLTVV.